Listed here is a single T cell receptor beta chain. This record belongs to a study of patients and donors after allogeneic stem cell transplantation. Each CDR3 protein is one row after TCRdb ran MiXCR on the RT-PCR reads. The table shows 150,000 to 250,000 distinct CDR3 sequences, with 41% occurring only once. Sequenced sample: blood, either unsorted or a sorted T cell fraction (not recorded which). This TCR derives from a human donor who was either an allogeneic HSCT recipient or a stem cell or donor lymphocyte infusion donor (not recorded which). It is not recorded whose cells these are; they may come from a transplant donor.

CDR3 sequence: CSASGGQLYEQYF. The CDR3 nucleotides read TGCAGTGCTAGCGGGGGACAGCTCTACGAGCAGTACTTC. This rearrangement joins TRBV20-1 to TRBJ2-7, with D perhaps matching TRBD1 (7 bases). The CDR3 is made up of 13 amino acids. Germline V CDR1 and CDR2: DFQATT, SNEGSKA (reference sequence). The V end lost 3 bases, the J end lost 3 bases, and 12 bases lay between the germline ends.